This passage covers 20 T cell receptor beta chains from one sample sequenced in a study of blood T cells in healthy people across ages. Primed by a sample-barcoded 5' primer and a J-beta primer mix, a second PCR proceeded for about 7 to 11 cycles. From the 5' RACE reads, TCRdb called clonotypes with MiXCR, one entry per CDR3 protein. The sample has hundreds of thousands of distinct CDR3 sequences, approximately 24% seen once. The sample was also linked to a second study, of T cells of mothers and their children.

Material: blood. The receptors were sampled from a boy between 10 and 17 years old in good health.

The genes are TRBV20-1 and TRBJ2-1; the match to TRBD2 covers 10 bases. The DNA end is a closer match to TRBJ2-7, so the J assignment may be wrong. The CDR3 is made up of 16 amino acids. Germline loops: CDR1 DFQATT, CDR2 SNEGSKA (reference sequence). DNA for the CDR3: TGCAGTGCTAGAGCACTAGCGGGGACTGGGGGGTACGAGCAGTACTTC. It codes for CSARALAGTGGYEQYF.

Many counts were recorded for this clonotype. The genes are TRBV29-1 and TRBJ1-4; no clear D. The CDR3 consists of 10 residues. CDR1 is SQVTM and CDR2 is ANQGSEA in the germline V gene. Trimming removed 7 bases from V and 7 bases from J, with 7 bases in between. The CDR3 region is CSARGEKLFF. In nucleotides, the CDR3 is TGCAGCGCCAGAGGTGAAAAACTGTTTTTT.

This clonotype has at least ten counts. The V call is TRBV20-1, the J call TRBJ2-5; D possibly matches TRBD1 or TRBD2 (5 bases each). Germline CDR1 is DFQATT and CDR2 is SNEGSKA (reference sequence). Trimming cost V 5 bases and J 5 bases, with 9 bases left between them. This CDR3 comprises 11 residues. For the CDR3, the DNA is TGCAGTGCTTGGGACGTTGAGACCCAGTACTTC. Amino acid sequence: CSAWDVETQYF.

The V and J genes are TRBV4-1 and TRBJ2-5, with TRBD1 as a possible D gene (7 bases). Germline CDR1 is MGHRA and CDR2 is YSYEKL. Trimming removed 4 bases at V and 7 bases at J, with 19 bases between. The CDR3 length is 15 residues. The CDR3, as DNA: TGCGCCAGCAGCCGTCAACCAGGGGGGCGGGGGACCCAGTACTTC. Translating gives CASSRQPGGRGTQYF.

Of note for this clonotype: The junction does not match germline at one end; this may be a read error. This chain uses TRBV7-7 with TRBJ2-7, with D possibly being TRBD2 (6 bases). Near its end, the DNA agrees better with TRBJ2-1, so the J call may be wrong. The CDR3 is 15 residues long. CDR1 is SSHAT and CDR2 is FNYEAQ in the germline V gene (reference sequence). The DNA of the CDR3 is TGTGCTAGCAGCTTGGCAGGGATCCGCGGGGCTGAGCAGTTCTTC. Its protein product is CASSLAGIRGAEQFF.

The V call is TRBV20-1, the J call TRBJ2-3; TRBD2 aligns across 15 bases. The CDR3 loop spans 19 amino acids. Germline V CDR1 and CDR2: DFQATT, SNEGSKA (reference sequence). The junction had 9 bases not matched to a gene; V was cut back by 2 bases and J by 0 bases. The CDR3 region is CSARKGLAGGGGSTDTQYF. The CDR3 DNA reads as TGCAGTGCTAGAAAGGGACTAGCGGGAGGAGGGGGTAGCACAGATACGCAGTATTTT.

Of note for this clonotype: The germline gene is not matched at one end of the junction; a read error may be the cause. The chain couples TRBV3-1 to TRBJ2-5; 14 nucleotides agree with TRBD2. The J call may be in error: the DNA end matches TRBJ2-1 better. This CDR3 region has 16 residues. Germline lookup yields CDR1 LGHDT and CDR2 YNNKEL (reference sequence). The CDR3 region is CTSSPGLAGAVGEQFF. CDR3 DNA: TGTACCAGCAGCCCGGGACTAGCGGGGGCTGTGGGTGAGCAGTTCTTC.

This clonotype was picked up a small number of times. CDR3 coding DNA: TGTGCCAGCAGTCCAAAGACAGGCTTATATGGCTACACCTTC. Its protein product is CASSPKTGLYGYTF. This chain uses TRBV3-1 with TRBJ1-2, with D possibly matching TRBD1 (6 bases). V dropped 6 bases and J dropped 5 bases, with 16 bases sitting between them. Germline V gene sequence: CDR1 LGHDT, CDR2 YNNKEL (reference sequence). There are 14 residues in the CDR3.

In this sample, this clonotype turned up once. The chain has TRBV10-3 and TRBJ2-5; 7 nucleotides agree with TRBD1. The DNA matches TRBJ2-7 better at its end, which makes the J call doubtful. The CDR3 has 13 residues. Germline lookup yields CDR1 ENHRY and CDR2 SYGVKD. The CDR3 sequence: CAIQLQGSYEQYF. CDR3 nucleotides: TGTGCCATCCAACTACAGGGGTCCTACGAGCAGTACTTC.

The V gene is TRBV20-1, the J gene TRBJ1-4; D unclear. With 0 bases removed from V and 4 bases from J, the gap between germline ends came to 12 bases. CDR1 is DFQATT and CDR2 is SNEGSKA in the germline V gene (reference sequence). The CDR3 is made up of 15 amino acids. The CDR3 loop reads CSARDNRQNNEKLFF. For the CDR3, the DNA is TGCAGTGCTAGAGATAATCGGCAGAATAATGAAAAACTGTTTTTT.

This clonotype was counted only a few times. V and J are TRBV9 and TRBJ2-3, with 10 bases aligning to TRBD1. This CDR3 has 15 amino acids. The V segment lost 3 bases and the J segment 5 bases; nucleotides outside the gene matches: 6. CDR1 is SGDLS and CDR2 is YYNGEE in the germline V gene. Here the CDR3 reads CASSDGGTGVDTQYF. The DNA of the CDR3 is TGTGCCAGCAGCGACGGGGGGACAGGGGTAGATACGCAGTATTTT.

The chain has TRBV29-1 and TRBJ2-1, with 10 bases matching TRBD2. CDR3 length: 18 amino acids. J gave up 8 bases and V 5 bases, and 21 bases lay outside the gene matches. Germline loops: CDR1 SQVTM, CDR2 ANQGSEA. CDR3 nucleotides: TGCAGCGTTTCCCCCTACCTTCTTCCCGGGCTAGCGGGAGATGAGCAGTTCTTC. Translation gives CSVSPYLLPGLAGDEQFF.

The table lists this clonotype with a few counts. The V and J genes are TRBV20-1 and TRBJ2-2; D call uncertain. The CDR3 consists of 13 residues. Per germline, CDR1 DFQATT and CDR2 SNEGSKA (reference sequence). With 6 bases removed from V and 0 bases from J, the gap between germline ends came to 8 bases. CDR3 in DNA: TGCAGTGCAGGATGGGCGAACACCGGGGAGCTGTTTTTT. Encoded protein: CSAGWANTGELFF.

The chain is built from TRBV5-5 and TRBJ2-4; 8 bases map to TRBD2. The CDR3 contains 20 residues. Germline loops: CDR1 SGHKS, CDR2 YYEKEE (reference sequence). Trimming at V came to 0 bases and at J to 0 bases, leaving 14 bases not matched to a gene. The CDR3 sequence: CASSLVWAGGLDLAKNIQYF. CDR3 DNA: TGTGCCAGCAGCTTGGTGTGGGCGGGGGGCCTAGACTTAGCCAAAAACATTCAGTACTTC.

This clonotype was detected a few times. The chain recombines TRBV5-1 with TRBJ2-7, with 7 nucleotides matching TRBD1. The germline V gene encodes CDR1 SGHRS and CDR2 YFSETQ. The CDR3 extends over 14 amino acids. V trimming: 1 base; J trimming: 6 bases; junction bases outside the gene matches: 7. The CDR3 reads CASSLSTGVSEQYF. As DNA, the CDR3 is TGCGCCAGCAGCTTGTCCACAGGGGTGAGCGAGCAGTACTTC.

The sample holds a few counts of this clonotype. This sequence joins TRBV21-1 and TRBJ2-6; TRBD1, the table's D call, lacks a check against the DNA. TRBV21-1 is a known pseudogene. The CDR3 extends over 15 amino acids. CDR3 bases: TGTGCCAGCACGGGACAGGGGGCTGGGGCCAACGTCCTGACTTTC. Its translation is CASTGQGAGANVLTF.

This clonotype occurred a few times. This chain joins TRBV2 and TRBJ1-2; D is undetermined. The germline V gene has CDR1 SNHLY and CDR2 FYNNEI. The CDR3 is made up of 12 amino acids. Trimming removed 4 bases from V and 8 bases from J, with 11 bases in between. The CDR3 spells CASSASSRGYTF. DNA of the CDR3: TGTGCCAGCAGTGCCTCCTCAAGGGGCTACACCTTC.

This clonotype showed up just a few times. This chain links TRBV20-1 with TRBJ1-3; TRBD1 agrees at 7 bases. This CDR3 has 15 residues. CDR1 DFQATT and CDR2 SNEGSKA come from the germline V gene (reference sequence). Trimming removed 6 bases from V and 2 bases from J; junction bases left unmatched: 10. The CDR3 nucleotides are TGCAGTGCCCTTCGACAGGGAGGTACTGGAAACACCATATATTTT. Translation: CSALRQGGTGNTIYF.

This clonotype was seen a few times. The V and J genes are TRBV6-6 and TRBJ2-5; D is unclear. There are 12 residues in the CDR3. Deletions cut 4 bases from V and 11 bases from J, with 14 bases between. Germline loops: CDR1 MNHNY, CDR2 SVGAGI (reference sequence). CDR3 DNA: TGTGCCAGCAGTTTGCTCCTCTCGCGGCAGTACTTC. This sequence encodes CASSLLLSRQYF.

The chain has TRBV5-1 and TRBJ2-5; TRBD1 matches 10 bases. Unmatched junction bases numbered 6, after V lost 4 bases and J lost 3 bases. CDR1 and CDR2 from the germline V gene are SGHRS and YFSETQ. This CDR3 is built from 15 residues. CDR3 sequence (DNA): TGCGCCAGCAGCCTCTGGGACAGGGGAGAAGAGACCCAGTACTTC. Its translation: CASSLWDRGEETQYF.